This TCR beta chain was recorded in a study of human T cells and chemical hapten exposure. As to time point: pre-sensitization, week 0. The treatment: therapeutic diphenylcyclopropenone sensitization with weekly scalp DPC. One entry per CDR3 protein results from TCRdb running MiXCR on the RACE reads. Here the sample spans over 55,000 distinct CDR3 sequences, roughly 10% being singletons. Germline lookup yields CDR1 DFQATT and CDR2 SNEGSKA (reference sequence). The CDR3 is 11 amino acids. Trimming left V 7 bases short and J 5 bases short, with 11 bases between. This chain links TRBV20-1 with TRBJ2-5; possibly TRBD2 for D (6 bases). This sequence originates from a man aged 35 to 55 with alopecia areata. Some clones in this sample may be carry-over from other donors' samples. This specimen consisted of whole blood, obtained in connection with sensitization to the hapten diphenylcyclopropenone (DPC). CDR3 DNA sequence: TGCAGTGAGCGGAGGGTGGAGACCCAGTACTTC. Translating gives CSERRVETQYF.